The 25 T cell receptor beta chains listed next were all sequenced from one sample in a study of long-term antiretroviral therapy in people with HIV (dated by TCRdb to 2021 to 2024). The immunoSEQ hsTCRB v3.0 assay was used at survey level resolution for TRB variable region sequencing. TCRdb's version of the immuneACCESS table is confined to in-frame rearrangements and falls short of the full clone set. An unresolved V gene accounts for under half of the shortfall where checked; the remainder is of unknown origin. Counted in this sample were 15,000 or so clones; more than 75% of them appeared once. About a quarter of the sample lies in the top ten. The sequencing here drew on unsorted PBMCs, taken 3.1 years after starting antiretroviral therapy. The receptors stem from a man in his forties with HIV.

The genes are TRBV5-1 and TRBJ2-2, with 7 bases fitting TRBD1. Germline values: CDR1 SGHRS, CDR2 YFSETQ. The CDR3 has 17 residues. V shed 4 bases and J 6 bases; nucleotides not matched to a gene: 15. CDR3 DNA sequence: TGCGCCAGCAGCCCTCAATGGGGACAGAGTTTTCCCGGGGAGCTGTTTTTT. It yields the protein CASSPQWGQSFPGELFF.

The rearrangement uses TRBV30 and TRBJ2-1, with D possibly matching TRBD2 (5 bases). From germline, CDR1 is GTSNPN and CDR2 SVGIG (reference sequence). V was shortened by 5 bases and J by 3 bases, with 11 bases between the two germline ends. CDR3 length equals 13 residues. In nucleotides, the CDR3 is TGTGCCTGGCAGGAGGCCGTCTACAATGAGCAGTTCTTC. This sequence encodes CAWQEAVYNEQFF.

The J gene is TRBJ1-2, the V gene TRBV18; the match to TRBD1 covers 9 bases. V lost 2 bases to trimming and J lost 3 bases; unmatched junction nucleotides: 4. There are 15 residues in the CDR3. Per germline, CDR1 KGHSH and CDR2 LQKENI. CDR3 in amino acids: CASSPATGGDYGYTF. The CDR3 coding sequence is TGTGCCAGCTCACCAGCCACAGGGGGCGACTATGGCTACACCTTC.

V is TRBV27 and J is TRBJ1-1; 9 nucleotides match TRBD1. The germline gives CDR1 MNHEY, CDR2 SMNVEV (reference sequence). With V trimmed by 3 bases and J by 1 base, 6 bases remained unmatched. This CDR3 is built from 16 residues. Written as DNA, the CDR3 is TGTGCCAGCAGTTTGGCCGGGACAGGGAGGAACACTGAAGCTTTCTTT. It codes for CASSLAGTGRNTEAFF.

This chain joins TRBV6-1 and TRBJ2-3; TRBD1 matches 7 bases. CDR1 is MNHNS, CDR2 SASEGT, per germline. Germline trimming cut 3 bases from V and 1 base from J; bases unmatched to any gene: 4. The CDR3 has 15 residues. CDR3 DNA: TGTGCCAGCAGTGACTGGGACAGACGCACAGATACGCAGTATTTT. Translated: CASSDWDRRTDTQYF.

This clone rates as large. The rearrangement joins TRBV6-4 to TRBJ1-5; D not resolved. Germline CDR1 reads MRHNA; CDR2 reads SNTAGT. This CDR3 is 13 amino acids long. Trimming removed 11 bases from V and 4 bases from J, with 15 bases in between. The chain's CDR3 is CAPGGGKNQPQHF. Here the CDR3 DNA reads TGTGCCCCAGGAGGAGGTAAGAATCAGCCCCAGCATTTT.

J is TRBJ2-3 and V is TRBV9, with D possibly TRBD2 on 7 matching bases. Germline V CDR1 and CDR2: SGDLS, YYNGEE. The V and J ends lost 3 bases and 1 base respectively, with 12 bases between them. This CDR3 comprises 15 residues. CDR3 residues: CASSAEGGGTDTQYF. For the CDR3, the DNA is TGTGCCAGCAGCGCCGAAGGGGGGGGCACAGATACGCAGTATTTT.

The V call is TRBV12-5, the J call TRBJ1-1; D gene ambiguous. V lost 1 base and J lost 0, with 6 bases in between. The CDR3 covers 14 residues. Germline V gene lookup returns CDR1 LGHNT and CDR2 FRNRAP. The CDR3, as DNA: TGTGCTAGTGGTTTGGCCCCTTTGAACACTGAAGCTTTCTTT. Its protein is CASGLAPLNTEAFF. Drawing the rest from reference TRBV12-5 and TRBJ1-1, the complete variable domain is DARVTQTPRHKVTEMGQEVTMRCQPILGHNTVFWYRQTMMQGLELLAYFRNRAPLDDSGMPKDRFSAEMPDATLATLKIQPSEPRDSAVYFCASGLAPLNTEAFFGQGTRLTVV.

J is TRBJ2-7 and V is TRBV10-1, with TRBD1 matching 8 bases. The ends lost 2 bases at V and 2 bases at J; junction bases unmatched: 2. In germline, CDR1 is WNHNN, CDR2 SYGVQD (reference sequence). The CDR3 loop spans 14 amino acids. In DNA, the CDR3 is TGCGCCAGCAGTGAGGGACAGGGAGCCTACGAGCAGTACTTC. Translating gives CASSEGQGAYEQYF.

This clone has more than one count but fewer than ten. V and J are TRBV27 and TRBJ1-2; D perhaps matches TRBD1 (5 bases). The germline V gene has CDR1 MNHEY and CDR2 SMNVEV (reference sequence). The germline V and J ends were trimmed by 4 bases and 6 bases, with 15 bases remaining between them. The length of the CDR3 is 14 residues. CDR3 loop: CASSSPYGANGYTF. The CDR3 nucleotides are TGTGCCAGCAGTTCCCCCTATGGGGCGAATGGCTACACCTTC.

The rearrangement uses TRBV5-1 and TRBJ2-7; TRBD1 matches at 9 bases. This CDR3 spans 15 amino acids. Germline CDR1 reads SGHRS; CDR2 reads YFSETQ. V shed 1 base, J shed 5 bases, and the junction held 7 bases outside the gene matches. This chain's CDR3 is CASSLYGQGFNEQYF. In DNA, the CDR3 is TGCGCCAGCAGCTTGTACGGACAGGGGTTCAACGAGCAGTACTTC.

The chain carries TRBV12-5 and TRBJ2-3; 8 nucleotides line up with TRBD1. Trimming took 6 bases from V and 0 from J; bases not matched to a gene: 2. The CDR3 has 14 residues. CDR1 and CDR2 from the germline V gene are LGHNT and FRNRAP. The CDR3 sequence is CASGWTGSTDTQYF. CDR3 DNA sequence: TGTGCTAGTGGCTGGACAGGGAGCACAGATACGCAGTATTTT.

The chain combines TRBV9 with TRBJ2-3; TRBD2 agrees at 8 bases. Losses at the gene ends were 2 bases for V and 5 bases for J; bases not matched to a gene: 7. CDR3 length equals 15 residues. Germline V gene sequence: CDR1 SGDLS, CDR2 YYNGEE. CDR3 sequence (DNA): TGTGCCAGCAGCGTCAACGGGGGGGGATTAGATACGCAGTATTTT. It yields the protein CASSVNGGGLDTQYF.

The chain uses TRBV6-6 and TRBJ1-1, with D unclear. The germline V gene encodes CDR1 MNHNY and CDR2 SVGAGI (reference sequence). This CDR3 spans 13 amino acids. The ends were cut back, 8 bases at V and 3 bases at J, with 13 bases in the middle. The DNA of the CDR3 is TGTGCCAGCCTTCGGGCGGGTTACACTGAAGCTTTCTTT. Its protein is CASLRAGYTEAFF.

The chain employs TRBV5-8 and TRBJ2-7, with D tentatively TRBD1 or TRBD2 (6 bases each). Between the trimmed V and J ends, which lost 3 bases and 6 bases, there was a span of 16 bases. CDR1 is SGHTS and CDR2 is YDEGEE in the germline V gene. The CDR3 has 14 residues. The CDR3 reads CASSWGDIYGEQYF. The CDR3 nucleotides are TGTGCCAGCAGCTGGGGGGACATCTATGGCGAGCAGTACTTC.

The sample holds a few counts of this clone. CDR3 nucleotide sequence: TGTGCCAGCCGGGACAGGGATCACACTGAAGCTTTCTTT. Translated: CASRDRDHTEAFF. This rearrangement joins TRBV7-9 to TRBJ1-1; 9 positions match TRBD1. Germline V gene sequence: CDR1 SEHNR, CDR2 FQNEAQ (reference sequence). The V segment lost 8 bases and the J segment 3 bases; nucleotides outside the gene matches: 4. CDR3 length: 13 amino acids.

The chain carries TRBV27 and TRBJ2-7; either TRBD1 or TRBD2 may fit D (5 bases each). There are 17 residues in the CDR3. V lost 5 bases to trimming and J lost 2 bases, with 22 bases between them. Germline V lookup: CDR1 MNHEY, CDR2 SMNVEV (reference sequence). In nucleotides, the CDR3 is TGTGCCAGCAGTCTAACGGGACCCCGCGGAGCGACCTACGAGCAGTACTTC. Encoded protein: CASSLTGPRGATYEQYF.

This chain uses TRBV6-5 with TRBJ2-7, with TRBD1 matching over 10 bases. The CDR3 totals 15 residues. J lost 1 base, V lost 6 bases, and 6 bases had no gene match. Germline V gene data show CDR1 as MNHEY and CDR2 as SVGAGI. Written as DNA, the CDR3 is TGTGCCAGCAGCCTTACGGACAGGGGGTCCTACGAGCAGTACTTC. Its protein product is CASSLTDRGSYEQYF.

The V gene is TRBV19, the J gene TRBJ2-5; 7 nucleotides agree with TRBD2. Germline CDR1 LNHDA, CDR2 SQIVND (reference sequence). V shed 6 bases, J shed 2 bases, and the junction held 3 bases outside the gene matches. This CDR3 is built from 13 residues. This CDR3 is CASRPRGQETQYF. As DNA, the CDR3 is TGTGCCAGTAGGCCGCGGGGGCAAGAGACCCAGTACTTC.

The chain uses TRBV5-1 and TRBJ1-1; the D gene is possibly TRBD1 (5 bases). The CDR3 totals 13 residues. V shed 2 bases and J shed 3 bases, with 8 bases lying between them. Per the germline V gene, CDR1 is SGHRS and CDR2 is YFSETQ. The DNA for the CDR3 is TGCGCCAGCAGCTTCAGGGATCACACTGAAGCTTTCTTT. Amino acid sequence: CASSFRDHTEAFF.

The genes are TRBV5-1 and TRBJ2-7; no reliable D call. CDR3 size: 16 residues. Germline V gene lookup returns CDR1 SGHRS and CDR2 YFSETQ. Trimming removed 1 base at V and 3 bases at J, with 17 bases between. Here the CDR3 DNA reads TGCGCCAGCAGCTTGAATCCAACAGACTTCTTCTACGAGCAGTACTTC. It yields the protein CASSLNPTDFFYEQYF. Drawing the rest from reference TRBV5-1 and TRBJ2-7, the complete variable domain is KAGVTQTPRYLIKTRGQQVTLSCSPISGHRSVSWYQQTPGQGLQFLFEYFSETQRNKGNFPGRFSGRQFSNSRSEMNVSTLELGDSALYLCASSLNPTDFFYEQYFGPGTRLTVT.

The V gene is TRBV5-4, the J gene TRBJ1-6, with no clear D. V lost 0 bases to trimming and J lost 7 bases, with 11 bases between them. The CDR3 is 15 residues long. The germline CDR1 and CDR2 sequences are SGHNT and YYREEE (reference sequence). The CDR3 protein is CASSLGPEENSPLHF. CDR3 DNA: TGTGCCAGCAGCTTGGGGCCCGAGGAAAATTCACCCCTCCACTTT.

The chain recombines TRBV19 with TRBJ1-2; unclear D gene. The V end was cut by 4 bases, the J end by 3 bases, with 9 bases between. In germline, CDR1 is LNHDA, CDR2 SQIVND (reference sequence). This CDR3 has 13 amino acids. CDR3 nucleotides: TGTGCCAGTAGTAAATGGACTGACTATGGCTACACCTTC. Translated: CASSKWTDYGYTF.

The chain recombines TRBV18 with TRBJ1-1; 8 nucleotides line up with TRBD1. J was trimmed by 1 base and V by 6 bases; bases with no gene match: 7. The CDR3 is made up of 15 amino acids. The germline V gene has CDR1 KGHSH and CDR2 LQKENI. The CDR3 region is CASSPGQVRNTEAFF. In DNA form, the CDR3 reads TGTGCCAGCTCCCCGGGACAGGTCCGGAACACTGAAGCTTTCTTT.

V gene TRBV7-9 combines with J gene TRBJ1-1, with 7 bases fitting TRBD1. This CDR3 comprises 11 residues. The J segment lost 11 bases and the V segment lost 5 bases, leaving 5 bases of the junction unmatched. Germline V CDR1 and CDR2: SEHNR, FQNEAQ (reference sequence). The CDR3 region has the DNA TGTGCCAGCAGCGTAGACAGGGTTGCTTTCTTT. It translates to CASSVDRVAFF.